The 6 T cell receptor beta chains below all came from one sample that was sequenced in a study of CD8 T cells in ankylosing spondylitis. Findings and caveats of the study: What seemed typical of ankylosing spondylitis blood was a TCR beta motif built from about 8 highly homologous variants.

Via MiXCR, TCRdb re-called the 5' RACE reads, giving one row per CDR3 protein. The sample records roughly 490,000 distinct CDR3 sequences, less than 6% being singletons. For these TCRs, the target antigens are not known. What was sequenced was blood, either unsorted or a sorted T cell fraction (not recorded which). The source is a male donor with ankylosing spondylitis.

By its share, this clonotype is medium-sized. The CDR3 coding sequence is TGTGCCAGCAGTTTTGGCATGGGCACCATATATTTT. It codes for CASSFGMGTIYF. The chain is built from TRBV12-3 or TRBV12-4 and TRBJ1-3; D unclear. The CDR3 runs to 12 residues. V gave up 3 bases and J gave up 9 bases, with 9 bases separating them.

There are many counts of this clonotype. This chain uses TRBV5-5 with TRBJ1-4; D remains ambiguous. Germline values: CDR1 SGHKS, CDR2 YYEKEE (reference sequence). The CDR3 is 14 residues long. With 1 base removed from V and 8 bases from J, the gap between germline ends came to 12 bases. CDR3 DNA: TGTGCCAGCAGCTTGAGACGGGAACTAGAAAAACTGTTTTTT. Its translation: CASSLRRELEKLFF.

This chain uses TRBV5-1 with TRBJ1-5; D gene ambiguous. V lost 0 bases and J 4 bases, leaving 11 bases between the germline ends. This CDR3 region has 15 residues. The germline V gene has CDR1 SGHRS and CDR2 YFSETQ. The CDR3 here is CASSLEVGMNQPQHF. The DNA of the CDR3 is TGCGCCAGCAGCTTGGAGGTCGGGATGAATCAGCCCCAGCATTTT.

This clonotype was detected many times. The chain uses TRBV6-2 or TRBV6-3 and TRBJ2-3; D gene ambiguous. The CDR3 totals 15 residues. Looked up from germline, CDR1 is MNHEY and CDR2 is SVGEGT. The V end lost 1 base, the J end lost 0 bases, and 8 bases lay between the germline ends. CDR3 sequence reads: CASSYFGSSTDTQYF. The CDR3, as DNA: TGTGCCAGCAGTTACTTCGGGTCTAGCACAGATACGCAGTATTTT.

This clonotype was picked up many times. V and J are TRBV20-1 and TRBJ2-7, with TRBD2 matching 7 bases. The CDR3 totals 17 residues. The junction had 14 bases not matched to a gene; V was cut back by 0 bases and J by 3 bases. CDR1 is DFQATT and CDR2 is SNEGSKA in the germline V gene (reference sequence). This CDR3 is CSARDLGSSSGDYEQYF. CDR3 bases: TGCAGTGCTAGAGATCTAGGGTCGTCTAGCGGAGACTACGAGCAGTACTTC.

This clonotype has ten or more counts. V is TRBV6-5 and J is TRBJ1-3; possible D gene TRBD1, 6 bases. The CDR3 contains 14 residues. V lost 2 bases to trimming and J lost 10 bases, with 15 bases between them. The germline gives CDR1 MNHEY, CDR2 SVGAGI. CDR3 sequence reads: CASSYQGPEGTIYF. CDR3 nucleotide sequence: TGTGCCAGCAGTTACCAGGGGCCGGAAGGGACCATATATTTT.